The 4 T cell receptor beta chains reported below all come from one sample, sequenced in a study of blood T cell repertoires in COVID-19. The repertoire was sequenced with immunoSEQ multiplex PCR; TCRdb's copy has only in-frame clones and lacks some. The sample has approximately 57,000 clones, approximately 78% seen once. Sequencing was performed on peripheral blood. The origin of the receptors is a woman older than 75 with acute or convalescent COVID-19.

The V and J genes are TRBV5-6 and TRBJ1-6; 7 bases are a match to TRBD1. This CDR3 is built from 19 residues. Trimming at V came to 0 bases and at J to 2 bases, leaving 11 bases not matched to a gene. Germline V CDR1 and CDR2: SGHDT, YYEEEE. CDR3 sequence reads: CASSLVGPGGMTYNSPLHF. Written as DNA, the CDR3 is TGTGCCAGCAGCTTGGTGGGTCCAGGGGGTATGACCTATAATTCACCCCTCCACTTT.

The CDR3 coding sequence is TGTGCTAGTGGTTTCGCGCTAGCGGGAGGTAACAATGAGCAGTTCTTC. Translated: CASGFALAGGNNEQFF. This chain uses TRBV12-5 with TRBJ2-1; 11 nucleotides match TRBD2. Trimming cost V 3 bases and J 5 bases; bases outside gene matches: 6. The CDR3 is made up of 16 amino acids. Per germline, CDR1 LGHNT and CDR2 FRNRAP.

V and J are TRBV3-1 (or the pseudogene TRBV3-2) and TRBJ2-3; 9 nucleotides match TRBD2. The CDR3 runs 14 residues. CDR1 is LGHDT, CDR2 YNNKEL, per germline (reference sequence). V shed 4 bases, J shed 4 bases, and the junction held 3 bases outside the gene matches. The CDR3 DNA sequence: TGTGCCAGCAGCCCGGGACTAGCCTCAGATACGCAGTATTTT. Its protein is CASSPGLASDTQYF.

This chain connects TRBV28 to TRBJ1-1; D is unclear. Germline V lookup: CDR1 MDHEN, CDR2 SYDVKM. The CDR3 extends over 15 amino acids. Trimming took off 4 bases at V and 7 bases at J, with 19 bases between the two ends. The CDR3: CASSSHSSGKSEAFF. The CDR3 coding sequence is TGTGCCAGCAGTTCACACTCCTCGGGGAAGAGTGAAGCTTTCTTT.